The rows below give T cell receptor beta chains drawn from one sample of a study of cytomegalovirus exposure and HLA in healthy donors. Sequenced by immunoSEQ multiplex PCR; TCRdb stores in-frame clones only, minus some. The repertoire holds about 200,000 clones, with approximately 77% as singletons. Sequencing was carried out using PBMCs. The receptors stem from a man aged 40-50 years in good health and CMV-seropositive. Both conserved end residues are part of each CDR3. D genes are given only for firm matches. The size field is filled for only some rows; it gives once, few, many or a size class.

NA | TRBD1 | TRBJ2-2 | TRBV18 | TGTGCCAGCTCACCACCGGAAGGGGGCAGCACCGGGGAGCTGTTTTTT | CASSPPEGGSTGELFF
NA | TRBD1 | TRBJ1-2 | TRBV28 | TGTGCCAGCAGACAACAACCGGGACAGGGTTCTTATGGCTACACCTTC | CASRQQPGQGSYGYTF
NA | TRBD1 | TRBJ2-3 | TRBV7-9 | TGTGCCAGCAGCTTAGGGGACAGACACAACACAGATACGCAGTATTTT | CASSLGDRHNTDTQYF
NA | TRBD1 | TRBJ2-7 | TRBV28 | TGTGCCAGCAGTTCCCCGGGACAGGGGGCGAGCGAGCAGTACTTC | CASSSPGQGASEQYF
NA | TRBD2 | TRBJ2-1 | TRBV4-1 | TGCGCCAGCAGCCAGATTAGCGGGAGGTACAATGAGCAGTTCTTC | CASSQISGRYNEQFF
NA | NA | TRBJ2-7 | TRBV19 | TGTGCCAGTAGTTCCCGGGACTCAACCTACGAGCAGTACTTC | CASSSRDSTYEQYF
NA | NA | TRBJ2-2 | TRBV4-1 | TGCGCCAGCAGCTACAGGGACCCCCAAAGGGACACCGGGGAGCTGTTTTTT | CASSYRDPQRDTGELFF
NA | NA | TRBJ2-2 | TRBV28 | TGTGCCAGCACTAGCGCCGGGGAGCTGTTTTTT | CASTSAGELFF
once | NA | TRBJ2-7 | TRBV6-1 | TGCGCCAGCACCGCAGGGGAGGGCGAGCAGTACTTC | CASTAGEGEQYF
NA | NA | TRBJ1-5 | TRBV4-3 | TGCGCCAGCAGCCAAGATTGGACTAGGGACCAGCCCCAGCATTTT | CASSQDWTRDQPQHF
NA | TRBD2 | TRBJ2-3 | TRBV5-1 | TGCGCCAGCAGCTCACTAGCGGGAGGCTCGGATACGCAGTATTTT | CASSSLAGGSDTQYF
NA | NA | TRBJ1-6 | TRBV6-6 | TGTGCCAGCAGTTACGTGGCGGAGAATTCACCCCTCCACTTT | CASSYVAENSPLHF
NA | NA | TRBJ2-1 | TRBV21-1 | TGTGCCGCTGTCCCCGTGACAGGGGGTTTCGATGAGCAGTTCTTC | CAAVPVTGGFDEQFF
NA | NA | TRBJ1-2 | TRBV4-1 | TGCGCCAGCAGCCAAGAGAATGGGCCGTATGGCTACACCTTC | CASSQENGPYGYTF
NA | NA | TRBJ2-1 | TRBV10-2 | TGCGCCAGCATTGCCGGGAGAGAAAACAATGAGCAGTTCTTC | CASIAGRENNEQFF
NA | NA | TRBJ2-1 | TRBV5-1 | TGCGCCAGCAGCCCAGGAGGGCCAGGGAATGAGCAGTTCTTC | CASSPGGPGNEQFF
few | NA | TRBJ2-5 | TRBV19 | TGTGCCAGTAGAACGGCGGGGCTCGAGACCCAGTACTTC | CASRTAGLETQYF
NA | TRBD2 | TRBJ2-4 | TRBV4-3 | TGCGCCAGCAGCCAAGATCTGTGGGTTAGCGGGAGGGCTGGAGCCAAAAACATTCAGTACTTC | CASSQDLWVSGRAGAKNIQYF
few | TRBD1 | TRBJ2-7 | TRBV5-8 | TGTGCCAGCAGCTTGGGAGGGGGCTACTTCAACGAGCAGTACTTC | CASSLGGGYFNEQYF
NA | NA | TRBJ2-2 | TRBV7-2 | TGTGCCAGCAGCTTGGCTAGTGTCGGGGAGCTGTTTTTT | CASSLASVGELFF
NA | NA | TRBJ2-7 | TRBV7-8 | TGTGCCAGCAGCTTATCTGGCGGGACAGAGACCTACGAGCAGTACTTC | CASSLSGGTETYEQYF
once | NA | TRBJ2-5 | TRBV18 | TGTGCCAGCTCACCCGGACAGTTAGGAGAGACCCAGTACTTC | CASSPGQLGETQYF
NA | NA | TRBJ1-5 | TRBV28 | TGTGCCAGCAGTTTCCAGGGTAGTGGCAATCAGCCCCAGCATTTT | CASSFQGSGNQPQHF
few | NA | TRBJ1-1 | TRBV7-3 | TGTGCCAGCAGCTTAACGCCCAGGGGCTCCCGTCCGGGCGAGGAAGCTTTCTTT | CASSLTPRGSRPGEEAFF
NA | NA | TRBJ1-3 | TRBV13 | TGTGCCAGCAGCTCCCGGACTGAGGGAAACACCATATATTTT | CASSSRTEGNTIYF
NA | NA | TRBJ2-7 | TRBV9 | TGTGCCAGCAGCCCAGACTCAACCCCCCACTACGAGCAGTACTTC | CASSPDSTPHYEQYF
NA | NA | TRBJ1-1 | TRBV27 | TGTGCCAGCAGTCCCCGACAGGACAACACTGAAGCTTTCTTT | CASSPRQDNTEAFF
NA | NA | TRBJ2-5 | TRBV19 | TGTGCCAGTAGTATGGGCAATCTCCTTTTAAAAGAGACCCAGTACTTC | CASSMGNLLLKETQYF
few | NA | TRBJ2-3 | TRBV28 | TGTGCCGCCTCACGAGCGGCAGATACGCAGTATTTT | CAASRAADTQYF
NA | TRBD1 | TRBJ1-1 | TRBV5-6 | TGTGCCAGCAGCTTTCCGGGACAGGGGGCTTCCAACACTGAAGCTTTCTTT | CASSFPGQGASNTEAFF
NA | NA | TRBJ2-5 | TRBV10-3 | TGTGCCATCAGTGAAGTTGGGTTCGGTGGTTCGGACAGCCAGGCGAGGAAGACCCAGTACTTC | CAISEVGFGGSDSQARKTQYF
NA | NA | TRBJ2-5 | TRBV4-3 | TGCGCCAGCAGCCAAGATCTTGTCCCGGGAGAGACCCAGTACTTC | CASSQDLVPGETQYF
NA | NA | TRBJ1-5 | TRBV18 | TGTGCCAGCTCACAGGGGGGGGCCGGCCAGCCCCAGCATTTT | CASSQGGAGQPQHF
NA | NA | TRBJ1-6 | TRBV7-2 | TGTGCCAGCAGTCTTCGTCGGGGGATGGTGTCACCCCTCCACTTT | CASSLRRGMVSPLHF
NA | NA | TRBJ1-1 | TRBV18 | TGTGCCAGCTCGGATAGGGAGGGGATGAACACTGAAGCTTTCTTT | CASSDREGMNTEAFF
NA | NA | TRBJ1-4 | TRBV4-2 | TGTGCCAGCAGCCACAACCCCAAGTTGTCAGGGGCTAATAATGAAAAACTGTTTTTT | CASSHNPKLSGANNEKLFF
NA | TRBD1 | TRBJ2-7 | TRBV7-9 | TGTGCCAGCAGCTTAACTACGGGACAGGAGACCTACGAGCAGTACTTC | CASSLTTGQETYEQYF
few | TRBD1 | TRBJ1-5 | TRBV5-6 | TGTGCCAGCAGCCTAGGACAGGGAGCTCAGCCCCAGCATTTT | CASSLGQGAQPQHF
NA | NA | TRBJ2-7 | TRBV5-4 | TGTGCCAGCAGCTTGGAATGGGCAGGGGCCTACGAGCAGTACTTC | CASSLEWAGAYEQYF
NA | TRBD2 | TRBJ2-3 | TRBV4-2 | TGTGCCAGCAGCCAGGATAGCGGGGGGGCCGTGGCAGATACGCAGTATTTT | CASSQDSGGAVADTQYF
once | NA | TRBJ1-2 | TRBV5-8 | TGTGCCAGCAGCTCCCAGTTGAACTATGGCTACACCTTC | CASSSQLNYGYTF
NA | TRBD1 | TRBJ2-1 | TRBV2 | TGTGCCAGCAGGGATCCCAGGGGGCAGAGCTCCTACAATGAGCAGTTCTTC | CASRDPRGQSSYNEQFF
NA | TRBD2 | TRBJ2-7 | TRBV6-6 | TGTGCCAGCAGCTTAGCGGGAGGGCCGGTGTACGAGCAGTACTTC | CASSLAGGPVYEQYF
NA | TRBD1 | TRBJ1-2 | TRBV27 | TGTGCCAGCAGACGAGCCCGGACAGGCTATGGCTACACCTTC | CASRRARTGYGYTF
NA | TRBD1 | TRBJ1-2 | TRBV27 | TGTGCCAGCAGTCCGACAGGGGGTTACGGCTACACCTTC | CASSPTGGYGYTF
NA | TRBD2 | TRBJ2-2 | TRBV11-3 | TGTGCCAGCAGCTTAGGACTAGCGGGGGTTTCCACCGGGGAGCTGTTTTTT | CASSLGLAGVSTGELFF
few | NA | TRBJ2-5 | TRBV5-4 | TGTGCCAGCAGCCCGTACCAAGAGACCCAGTACTTC | CASSPYQETQYF
NA | TRBD2 | TRBJ2-7 | TRBV11-2 | TGTGCCAGCAGCTTTGCGTGGCCTAGCGGGAGTGGCTACGAGCAGTACTTC | CASSFAWPSGSGYEQYF
once | NA | TRBJ2-7 | TRBV7-2 | TGTGCCAGCAGCTTAGAGGGGGGGACACGCCTAGGCGAGCAGTACTTC | CASSLEGGTRLGEQYF
NA | TRBD2 | TRBJ2-2 | TRBV6-6 | TGTGCCAGCAGTTCGGGACTAGCGGGGACCACCGGGGAGCTGTTTTTT | CASSSGLAGTTGELFF
NA | NA | TRBJ2-7 | TRBV28 | TGTGCCAGCAGTTTATCCCAGCGGAGCTCCTACGAGCAGTACTTC | CASSLSQRSSYEQYF
NA | NA | TRBJ2-3 | TRBV5-5 | TGTGCCAGCAGCTTGGCCGCTTGGGGGGGCAGGGATACGCAGTATTTT | CASSLAAWGGRDTQYF
NA | TRBD2 | TRBJ2-7 | TRBV10-2 | TGCGCCAGCAGTAGAGCAGGCGTAGTGACTAGCGGGAGAGTCGAGCAGTACTTC | CASSRAGVVTSGRVEQYF
NA | TRBD2 | TRBJ2-5 | TRBV15 | TGTGCCACCAGCAGAGATAGCGGGCCGATAGAGACCCAGTACTTC | CATSRDSGPIETQYF